The sequence of this T cell receptor beta chain was determined in a study of cytomegalovirus exposure and HLA in healthy donors. General study points: It was reported that the classifier diagnosed cytomegalovirus status with high specificity and sensitivity in both the original and validation cohorts. The HLA-A and HLA-B alleles of most subjects were reportedly predicted accurately from TCR beta sequences.

Vbeta (60) and Jbeta (13) primers were used in the PCR. Data came from immunoSEQ multiplex PCR; TCRdb stores just in-frame clones and leaves some out. This sample carries about 150,000 clones, about 74% of them seen once, and the ten largest clones take around 2%. The J segment lost 2 bases and the V segment lost 7 bases, leaving 6 bases of the junction unmatched. Per the germline V gene, CDR1 is WNHNN and CDR2 is SYGVQD (reference sequence). The CDR3 length is 14 residues. A few counts support this clone. Its antigen remains unknown. This clonotype originated in a man aged 25-45 years in good health and CMV-seronegative. The sequenced sample was PBMCs. The rearrangement uses TRBV10-1 and TRBJ2-7; 9 bases align to TRBD2. The CDR3 sequence: CASIRAGGTYEQYF. DNA of the CDR3: TGCGCCAGCATTAGGGCGGGAGGGACCTACGAGCAGTACTTC.